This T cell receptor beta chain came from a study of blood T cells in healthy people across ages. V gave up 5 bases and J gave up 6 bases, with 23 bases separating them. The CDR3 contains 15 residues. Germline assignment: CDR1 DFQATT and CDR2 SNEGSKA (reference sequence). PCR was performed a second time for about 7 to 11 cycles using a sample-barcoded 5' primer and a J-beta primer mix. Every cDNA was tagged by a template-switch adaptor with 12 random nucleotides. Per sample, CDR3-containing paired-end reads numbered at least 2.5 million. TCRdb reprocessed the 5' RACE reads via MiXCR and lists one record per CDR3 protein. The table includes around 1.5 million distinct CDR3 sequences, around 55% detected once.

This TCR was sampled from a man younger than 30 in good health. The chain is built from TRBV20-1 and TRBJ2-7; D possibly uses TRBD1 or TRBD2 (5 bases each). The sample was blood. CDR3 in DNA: TGCAGTGCTGGATCCGGGGCATCAACTACGATCGAGCAGTACTTC. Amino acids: CSAGSGASTTIEQYF.